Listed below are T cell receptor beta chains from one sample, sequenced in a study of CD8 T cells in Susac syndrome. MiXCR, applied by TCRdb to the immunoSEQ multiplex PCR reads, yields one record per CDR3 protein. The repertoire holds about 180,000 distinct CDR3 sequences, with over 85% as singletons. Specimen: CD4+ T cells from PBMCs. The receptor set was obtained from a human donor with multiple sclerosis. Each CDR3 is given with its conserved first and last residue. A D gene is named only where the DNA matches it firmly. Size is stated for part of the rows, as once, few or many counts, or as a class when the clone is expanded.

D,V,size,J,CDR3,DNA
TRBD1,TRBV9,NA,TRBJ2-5,CASSVTSGQAQETQYF,TGTGCCAGCAGCGTCACCTCGGGACAGGCCCAAGAGACCCAGTACTTC
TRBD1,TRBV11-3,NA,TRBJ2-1,CASSPRDREYNEQFF,TGTGCCAGCAGCCCCCGGGACAGGGAATACAATGAGCAGTTCTTC
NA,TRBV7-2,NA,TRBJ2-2,CASNPKPNTGELFF,TGTGCCAGCAATCCGAAGCCGAACACCGGGGAGCTGTTTTTT
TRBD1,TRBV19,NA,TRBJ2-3,CASRDRGRSTDTQYF,TGTGCCAGTAGGGACAGGGGTCGGAGCACAGATACGCAGTATTTT
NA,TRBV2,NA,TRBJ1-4,CASSERPGVNEKLFF,TGTGCCAGCAGTGAGCGGCCAGGGGTAAATGAAAAACTGTTTTTT
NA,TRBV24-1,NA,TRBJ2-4,CATSDGKLNIQYF,TGTGCCACCAGTGATGGGAAGTTAAACATTCAGTACTTC
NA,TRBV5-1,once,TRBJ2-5,CASSHPPSEETQYF,TGCGCCAGCAGCCATCCACCCTCTGAAGAGACCCAGTACTTC
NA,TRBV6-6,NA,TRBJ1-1,CASSPLGGRAEAFF,TGTGCCAGCAGCCCCTTAGGGGGGCGGGCTGAAGCTTTCTTT
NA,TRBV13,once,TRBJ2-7,CASSYSRTYEQYF,TGTGCCAGCAGCTACTCCCGGACCTACGAGCAGTACTTC
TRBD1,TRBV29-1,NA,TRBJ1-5,CSAGQGDQPQHF,TGCAGCGCCGGCCAGGGGGACCAGCCCCAGCATTTT
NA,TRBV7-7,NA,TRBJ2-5,CASSIFGTQETQYF,TGTGCTAGCAGCATCTTCGGGACTCAAGAGACCCAGTACTTC
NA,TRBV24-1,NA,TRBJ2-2,CATSEMADTGELFF,TGTGCCACCAGTGAAATGGCGGACACCGGGGAGCTGTTTTTT
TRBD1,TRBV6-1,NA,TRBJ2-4,CASSARTGIDIQYF,TGTGCCAGCAGTGCCCGGACAGGGATTGACATTCAGTACTTC